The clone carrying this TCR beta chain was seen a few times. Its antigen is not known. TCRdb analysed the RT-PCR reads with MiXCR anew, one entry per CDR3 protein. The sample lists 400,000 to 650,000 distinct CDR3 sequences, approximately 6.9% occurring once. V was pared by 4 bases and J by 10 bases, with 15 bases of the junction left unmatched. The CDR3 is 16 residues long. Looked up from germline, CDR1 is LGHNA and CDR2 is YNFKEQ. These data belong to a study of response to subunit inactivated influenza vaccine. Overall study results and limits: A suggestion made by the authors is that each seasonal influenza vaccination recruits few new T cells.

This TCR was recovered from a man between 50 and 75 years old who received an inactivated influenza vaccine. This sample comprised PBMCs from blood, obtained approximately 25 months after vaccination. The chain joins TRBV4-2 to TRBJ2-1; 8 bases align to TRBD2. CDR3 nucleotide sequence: TGTGCCAGCAGCCCTACCGGAGCAGCGGGAGCGAACGAGCAGTTCTTC. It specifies CASSPTGAAGANEQFF.